These 30 T cell receptor beta chains originate from one sample sequenced in a study of shared clonotypes between healthy human individuals. Assay used: immunoSEQ multiplex PCR; TCRdb lists only in-frame clones, some missing. Found here are about half a million clones, about 85% of them singletons; the top ten hold 13%. The sample consisted of PBMCs. These receptors came from a woman between 40 and 50 years old in good health. Some clones in this sample may be carry-over from other donors' samples.

This clone was seen only once. The chain uses TRBV28 and TRBJ1-4; a weak D match, TRBD1 (6 bases). The CDR3 consists of 16 residues. V lost 6 bases, J lost 5 bases, and 19 bases lay in between. Germline V lookup: CDR1 MDHEN, CDR2 SYDVKM. The CDR3 DNA is TGTGCCAGCAGGGACGCCCGGGGGGGGGCGAATGAAAAACTGTTTTTT. It is translated as CASRDARGGANEKLFF.

This clone showed up just once. The rearrangement links TRBV10-3 to TRBJ2-5, with a weak D call TRBD1 (6 bases). Between the trimmed V and J ends, which lost 11 bases and 4 bases, there was a span of 8 bases. Looked up from germline, CDR1 is ENHRY and CDR2 is SYGVKD. This CDR3 region has 10 residues. CDR3 residues: CAPQGETQYF. The CDR3 DNA reads as TGTGCCCCACAGGGAGAGACCCAGTACTTC.

The chain is built from TRBV27 and TRBJ2-2; no clear D. Germline CDR1 and CDR2: MNHEY and SMNVEV (reference sequence). The CDR3 totals 13 residues. Between the trimmed V and J ends, which lost 0 bases and 3 bases, there was a span of 2 bases. The CDR3 sequence: CASSLSHTGELFF. CDR3 sequence (DNA): TGTGCCAGCAGTTTATCGCACACCGGGGAGCTGTTTTTT.

V usage is TRBV30 and J usage is TRBJ1-1; 7 nucleotides line up with TRBD1. The junction had 10 bases not matched to a gene; V was cut back by 3 bases and J by 6 bases. Germline CDR1 reads GTSNPN; CDR2 reads SVGIG (reference sequence). The CDR3 has 14 residues. The CDR3 DNA reads as TGTGCCTGGAGGGCAGACAGGGAACTTGCTGAAGCTTTCTTT. The encoded protein is CAWRADRELAEAFF.

The CDR3 DNA is TGTGCCAGCAGCCCACCAGGACAGTACTATGGCTACACCTTC. Translating gives CASSPPGQYYGYTF. This chain uses TRBV5-6 with TRBJ1-2; perhaps TRBD1 as D (6 bases). V lost 4 bases, J lost 3 bases, and 13 bases lay in between. The germline V gene has CDR1 SGHDT and CDR2 YYEEEE. This CDR3 spans 14 amino acids. Full variable domain (remainder filled in from reference TRBV5-6 and TRBJ1-2): DAGVTQSPTHLIKTRGQQVTLRCSPKSGHDTVSWYQQALGQGPQFIFQYYEEEERQRGNFPDRFSGHQFPNYSSELNVNALLLGDSALYLCASSPPGQYYGYTFGSGTRLTVV.

The chain combines TRBV10-2 with TRBJ2-5, with TRBD2 identical over 11 bases. Per the germline V gene, CDR1 is WSHSY and CDR2 is SAAADI. With 3 bases clipped from V and 4 bases from J, the junction kept 1 base outside the gene matches. The CDR3 spans 14 residues. CDR3 amino acids: CASSETSGRETQYF. The CDR3 DNA follows: TGCGCCAGCAGTGAAACTAGCGGGAGAGAGACCCAGTACTTC.

The V and J genes are TRBV4-3 and TRBJ2-6; no reliable D call. V was clipped by 0 bases and J by 2 bases, with 8 bases between them. The CDR3 is 16 residues long. Germline CDR1 reads LGHNA; CDR2 reads YSLEER. The CDR3 nucleotides are TGCGCCAGCAGCCAAGACTGGGGTACTGGGGCCAACGTCCTGACTTTC. Translated: CASSQDWGTGANVLTF.

The V call is TRBV2, the J call TRBJ2-2, with 9 bases that match TRBD2. Per the germline V gene, CDR1 is SNHLY and CDR2 is FYNNEI. The CDR3 totals 14 residues. V lost 10 bases and J lost 2; bases outside the gene matches: 5. CDR3 nucleotides: TGTGCCACTGGGACTAGCCCTAACACCGGGGAGCTGTTTTTT. Its translation: CATGTSPNTGELFF.

The V call is TRBV7-7, the J call TRBJ2-5; either TRBD1 or TRBD2 may fit D (5 bases each). The CDR3 consists of 14 residues. Germline V gene lookup returns CDR1 SSHAT and CDR2 FNYEAQ (reference sequence). The V end was cut by 5 bases, the J end by 7 bases, with 17 bases between. CDR3 sequence (DNA): TGTGCCAGCAGCCCCTGGGACGGGGCAGGGACCCAGTACTTC. Residues: CASSPWDGAGTQYF.

This clone was detected only once. The chain joins TRBV11-2 to TRBJ2-1; D ambiguous. Trimming stripped 0 bases from V and 5 bases from J, with 8 bases between. The CDR3 extends over 14 amino acids. The germline V gene encodes CDR1 SGHAT and CDR2 FQNNGV. This CDR3 is CASSLDRYDNEQFF. The CDR3 region has the DNA TGTGCCAGCAGCTTAGACAGATACGACAATGAGCAGTTCTTC.

The rearrangement uses TRBV7-2 and TRBJ2-1, with D perhaps TRBD2 (6 bases). Trimming removed 5 bases at V and 0 bases at J, with 14 bases between. Germline V gene sequence: CDR1 SGHTA, CDR2 FQGNSA. The CDR3 runs 16 residues. CDR3 residues: CASSPLTRSSYNEQFF. Written as DNA, the CDR3 is TGTGCCAGCAGCCCCTTGACTAGAAGCTCCTACAATGAGCAGTTCTTC.

This chain connects TRBV4-3 to TRBJ1-1, with unresolved D. V was cut by 1 base and J by 4 bases, with 13 bases left in between. The length of the CDR3 is 15 residues. Germline CDR1 is LGHNA and CDR2 is YSLEER. The CDR3 coding sequence is TGCGCCAGCAGCCAAGGGTCGGTTGGGCCCACTGAAGCTTTCTTT. It specifies CASSQGSVGPTEAFF.

As to this clone: The same CDR3 can be traced to other DNA sequences in this sample. The chain's CDR3 is CASSEGEFTEAFF. CDR3 coding DNA: TGCGCCAGCAGCGAAGGTGAATTCACTGAAGCTTTCTTT. The chain has TRBV10-1 and TRBJ1-1; D is undetermined. CDR3 length: 13 residues. Germline CDR1 is WNHNN and CDR2 is SYGVQD (reference sequence). With 6 bases removed from V and 4 bases from J, the gap between germline ends came to 12 bases.

This clone occurred a few times. CDR3 in DNA: TGTGCCAGCAGGACAGGGGGAGACTATGGCTACACCTTC. Its protein is CASRTGGDYGYTF. The rearrangement uses TRBV2 and TRBJ1-2, with 9 bases identical to TRBD1. Germline V CDR1 and CDR2: SNHLY, FYNNEI. The CDR3 has 13 residues. Trimming at V came to 6 bases and at J to 3 bases, leaving 2 bases not matched to a gene.

On this clone itself: Other DNA sequences within the sample encode an identical CDR3. This chain uses TRBV5-4 with TRBJ2-3; 7 nucleotides agree with TRBD2. The V gene end was trimmed by 0 bases and the J gene end by 2 bases; junction bases not matched to a gene: 3. The CDR3 extends over 15 amino acids. Per germline, CDR1 SGHNT and CDR2 YYREEE (reference sequence). The CDR3 loop is CASSLGGGDTDTQYF. The CDR3, as DNA: TGTGCCAGCAGCTTGGGTGGGGGGGACACAGATACGCAGTATTTT.

This chain uses TRBV7-9 with TRBJ2-1; 8 bases fit TRBD1. This CDR3 spans 14 amino acids. The trim removed 9 bases at V and 3 bases at J, leaving 7 bases unmatched. The germline gives CDR1 SEHNR, CDR2 FQNEAQ (reference sequence). The CDR3 coding sequence is TGTGCCAGTCCCACAGGGGGTGGCTACAATGAGCAGTTCTTC. It translates to CASPTGGGYNEQFF.

This clone came up once. J is TRBJ2-5 and V is TRBV27; 8 bases line up with TRBD1. The DNA end favors TRBJ2-7, so the J call may be wrong. CDR3 length: 15 residues. CDR1 and CDR2 from the germline V gene are MNHEY and SMNVEV (reference sequence). CDR3 sequence (DNA): TGTGCCAGCAGATGGTCCGGGACAGGTGGCTACGAGCAGTACTTC. Amino acid sequence: CASRWSGTGGYEQYF.

The chain uses TRBV6-5 and TRBJ2-4; TRBD1 matches 10 bases. The CDR3 loop spans 14 amino acids. Germline V lookup: CDR1 MNHEY, CDR2 SVGAGI. Germline trimming cut 6 bases from V and 8 bases from J; bases unmatched to any gene: 7. The CDR3: CASSLSGQGYIQYF. The CDR3 DNA follows: TGTGCCAGCAGCCTCTCGGGACAGGGGTACATTCAGTACTTC.

The CDR3 nucleotides are TGTGCCAGCAGCGGGCTCCGACGCAATGAGCAGTTCTTC. This sequence encodes CASSGLRRNEQFF. V gene TRBV9 combines with J gene TRBJ2-1, with unresolved D. CDR1 SGDLS and CDR2 YYNGEE come from the germline V gene. The V end lost 3 bases, the J end lost 6 bases, and 10 bases lay between the germline ends. The CDR3 extends over 13 amino acids.

CDR3 loop: CASSLGLAEDEQFF. The CDR3 bases are TGTGCCAGCAGCTTGGGGCTAGCGGAAGATGAGCAGTTCTTC. The V call is TRBV5-4, the J call TRBJ2-1; TRBD2 aligns across 7 bases. CDR3 length: 14 amino acids. The J segment lost 8 bases and the V segment lost 0 bases, leaving 5 bases of the junction unmatched. Germline V gene data show CDR1 as SGHNT and CDR2 as YYREEE (reference sequence).

In this sample, this clone turned up many times. The genes are TRBV4-2 and TRBJ2-3, with 8 bases matching TRBD1. Germline loops: CDR1 LGHNA, CDR2 YNFKEQ. V was clipped by 1 base and J by 2 bases; unmatched bases: 8. The CDR3 extends over 17 amino acids. CDR3 in amino acids: CASSQALTGAHTDTQYF. In nucleotides, the CDR3 is TGTGCCAGCAGCCAAGCTCTGACAGGGGCCCACACAGATACGCAGTATTTT.

The gene calls are TRBV7-9 and TRBJ2-1; D might be TRBD2 (5 bases). V was clipped by 5 bases and J by 5 bases, with 10 bases between them. Germline lookup yields CDR1 SEHNR and CDR2 FQNEAQ (reference sequence). The CDR3 contains 13 residues. The CDR3 DNA reads TGTGCCAGCAGCCGGAGAGGGAACAATGAGCAGTTCTTC. Translated: CASSRRGNNEQFF.

Comments on this clone: This sample also contains other DNA sequences that code for the same CDR3. The chain has TRBV28 and TRBJ2-7; D not resolved. Trimming removed 3 bases at V and 4 bases at J, with 4 bases between. The CDR3 is 11 residues long. In germline, CDR1 is MDHEN, CDR2 SYDVKM. Here the CDR3 DNA reads TGTGCCAGCAGTTTGGGTTACGAGCAGTACTTC. It is translated as CASSLGYEQYF.

This chain connects TRBV7-2 to TRBJ1-4; maybe TRBD1 (5 bases). Germline V gene lookup returns CDR1 SGHTA and CDR2 FQGNSA. The V end lost 3 bases, the J end lost 3 bases, and 14 bases lay between the germline ends. The CDR3 is 16 residues long. Written as DNA, the CDR3 is TGTGCCAGCAGCTTCTATTCAGGGTCTGCTAATGAAAAACTGTTTTTT. Translating it yields CASSFYSGSANEKLFF.

V usage is TRBV27 and J usage is TRBJ2-2; D tentatively fits TRBD1 or TRBD2 (5 bases each). The germline V and J ends were trimmed by 6 bases and 11 bases, with 25 bases remaining between them. The length of the CDR3 is 16 residues. CDR1 is MNHEY, CDR2 SMNVEV, per germline (reference sequence). The DNA of the CDR3 is TGTGCCAGCAGCGAAAGGGCAAGCTCCGGGACCCCTGAGCTGTTTTTT. Translated: CASSERASSGTPELFF.

This chain connects TRBV28 to TRBJ2-7; 9 bases map to TRBD1. The CDR3 consists of 16 residues. In germline, CDR1 is MDHEN, CDR2 SYDVKM. J was trimmed by 3 bases and V by 8 bases; bases with no gene match: 14. CDR3 in DNA: TGTGCCAGCTTACCCCCGGTGGGACAGGGTTACTACGAGCAGTACTTC. It is translated as CASLPPVGQGYYEQYF.

The chain couples TRBV30 to TRBJ1-5, with D possibly being TRBD1 (5 bases). There are 15 residues in the CDR3. From germline, CDR1 is GTSNPN and CDR2 SVGIG (reference sequence). V was cut by 0 bases and J by 5 bases, with 14 bases left in between. The CDR3, as DNA: TGTGCCTGGAGTGTTGGGGGTTTCGGCGATCAGCCCCAGCATTTT. This gives the protein CAWSVGGFGDQPQHF.

This chain uses TRBV4-3 with TRBJ2-3; D possibly corresponds to TRBD2 (6 bases). This CDR3 has 16 amino acids. Germline V gives CDR1 LGHNA, CDR2 YSLEER. Trimming took 0 bases from V and 4 from J, leaving 14 bases between them. The CDR3 region is CASSQELALGPDTQYF. In DNA, the CDR3 is TGCGCCAGCAGCCAAGAACTAGCCCTGGGGCCAGATACGCAGTATTTT.

The chain couples TRBV27 to TRBJ2-7; a possible D gene is TRBD1 (5 bases). Per germline, CDR1 MNHEY and CDR2 SMNVEV (reference sequence). V was shortened by 2 bases and J by 2 bases, with 7 bases between the two germline ends. The CDR3 is 13 amino acids. Written as DNA, the CDR3 is TGTGCCAGCAGTTTAGCCAGGGCCTACGAGCAGTACTTC. This translates into CASSLARAYEQYF.

In this sample, this clone turned up a few times. The V call is TRBV15, the J call TRBJ2-5, with D tentatively TRBD1 (6 bases). This CDR3 has 15 amino acids. V shed 1 base and J shed 2 bases, with 11 bases lying between them. In germline, CDR1 is LNHNV, CDR2 YYDKDF (reference sequence). Written as DNA, the CDR3 is TGTGCCACCAGCAGAGGGGACAAAGTTCAAGAGACCCAGTACTTC. Protein sequence: CATSRGDKVQETQYF.